This TCR beta chain emerged from a study of shared clonotypes between healthy human individuals. The CDR3 extends over 14 amino acids. Trimming took 0 bases from V and 4 from J, leaving 7 bases between them. Germline CDR1 is LNHDA and CDR2 is SQIVND (reference sequence). Using approximately 200 ng DNA, 30,000 or so T cell genomes, the sorted-subset replicate PCRs were run. Sequencing was performed with immunoSEQ multiplex PCR; in TCRdb, only in-frame clones are kept and a portion is missing. The top ten hold about 0.34% of the sample, which has around 2.5 million clones, over 85% seen once. This sequence joins TRBV19 and TRBJ2-1, with D possibly matching TRBD1 (5 bases). The TCR comes from a man aged 18 to 29 in good health. Some clones in this sample may be carry-over from other donors' samples. The specimen was naive CD4+ T cells from PBMCs. Subset noted: CD45RA+ positively selected. In nucleotides, the CDR3 is TGTGCCAGTAGTATAGATGGGGCTTACAATGAGCAGTTCTTC. It is translated as CASSIDGAYNEQFF.